The next 31 T cell receptor beta chains were all read from a single sample in a study of immune characterization of retroperitoneal liposarcoma. A single record per CDR3 protein comes from TCRdb applying MiXCR to the PCR reads. Here the sample spans some 1,500 distinct CDR3 sequences, 35% to 50% being singletons. Source material: tumor tissue. All receptors derive from a male donor with retroperitoneal liposarcoma.

The J gene is TRBJ2-5, the V gene TRBV7-2, with TRBD2 matching 12 bases. The DNA matches TRBJ2-1 better at its end, which makes the J call doubtful. Per germline, CDR1 SGHTA and CDR2 FQGNSA. The CDR3 runs to 18 residues. This CDR3 is CASSLGPPSGRAEETQFF. Written as DNA, the CDR3 is TGTGCCAGCAGCTTAGGGCCCCCTAGCGGGAGGGCCGAAGAGACCCAGTTCTTC.

Comments on this clonotype: A much larger clonotype is one base distant, so this may be a read error. This chain connects TRBV7-2 to TRBJ2-5, with 7 nucleotides matching TRBD1. The closer fit of TRBJ2-1 to the DNA end suggests the J call may be wrong. This CDR3 contains 14 residues. Germline V lookup: CDR1 SGHTA, CDR2 FQGNSA. The DNA of the CDR3 is TGTGCCAGCAGCAGTAGACAGGGCTCCCACGAGCAGTTCTTC. This encodes CASSSRQGSHEQFF.

This clonotype was counted between two and nine times. The V call is TRBV6-1, the J call TRBJ2-4, with 10 nucleotides matching TRBD1. Germline lookup yields CDR1 MNHNS and CDR2 SASEGT. Unmatched junction bases numbered 18, after V lost 6 bases and J lost 13 bases. The CDR3 sequence is 16 residues long. The CDR3 here is CASRRQGAISYNEQYF. The CDR3 DNA follows: TGTGCCAGCAGACGACAGGGGGCTATATCCTACAATGAGCAGTACTTC.

This rearrangement joins TRBV7-8 to TRBJ2-1; 9 nucleotides agree with TRBD2. Trimming at V came to 5 bases and at J to 10 bases, leaving 15 bases not matched to a gene. Germline V lookup: CDR1 SGHVS, CDR2 FQNEAQ. The CDR3 runs to 16 residues. The CDR3 DNA is TGTGCCAGCAGCAAGAGTCGGGCGGGAGGGGAAGTCGAGCAGTTCTTC. Translating gives CASSKSRAGGEVEQFF.

This clonotype was picked up one time. The junction and the germline gene differ at one end; a read error may be behind it. The chain combines TRBV7-2 with TRBJ2-1; the D gene is possibly TRBD1 (7 bases). This CDR3 contains 15 residues. Germline V CDR1 and CDR2: SGHTA, FQGNSA. Here the CDR3 DNA reads TGTGCCAGCAGCTCGACAGGGTGGGAGCGGGCCGAGCAGTTGTTC. Translated: CASSSTGWERAEQLF.

This chain links TRBV7-6 with TRBJ2-1; D is perhaps TRBD1 (6 bases). Germline CDR1 is SGHVS and CDR2 is FNYEAQ. Trimming left V 1 base short and J 10 bases short, with 17 bases between. This CDR3 has 15 residues. For the CDR3, the DNA is TGTGCCAGCAGCTTAGGCAGGGGATTCTCCTACGAGCAGTTCTTC. This encodes CASSLGRGFSYEQFF.

For the CDR3, the DNA is TGTGCCAGCAGGGCCTACTCCGGACTCGAGGCCAAAAACATTCAGTACTTC. It is translated as CASRAYSGLEAKNIQYF. The genes are TRBV6-1 and TRBJ2-4; the D gene is possibly TRBD2 (5 bases). Germline CDR1 and CDR2: MNHNS and SASEGT. Between the trimmed V and J ends, which lost 6 bases and 1 base, there was a span of 19 bases. The CDR3 extends over 17 amino acids.

This clonotype was observed a handful of times. The chain is built from TRBV7-2 and TRBJ2-6; D possibly corresponds to TRBD2 (6 bases). Germline V gives CDR1 SGHTA, CDR2 FQGNSA. Trimming shortened V by 5 bases and J by 2 bases, and 13 bases separated the two germline ends. The CDR3 has 16 residues. As DNA, the CDR3 is TGTGCCAGCAGCCCAAGGCGGGGTCCTGGGGCCAACGTCCTGACTTTC. As protein: CASSPRRGPGANVLTF.

CDR3 loop: CASKRTSPEQYF. CDR3 sequence (DNA): TGTGCCAGCAAGAGGACTAGCCCCGAGCAGTACTTC. J is TRBJ2-5 and V is TRBV6-1; 8 nucleotides align to TRBD2. The better agreement between TRBJ2-7 and the DNA end casts doubt on the J call. The CDR3 runs 12 residues. Germline V CDR1 and CDR2: MNHNS, SASEGT.

The chain links TRBV6-1 to TRBJ2-5; D is perhaps TRBD1 or TRBD2 (5 bases each). TRBJ2-7 matches the DNA end more closely, so the J call is doubtful. The length of the CDR3 is 15 residues. Germline CDR1 and CDR2: MNHNS and SASEGT. The DNA of the CDR3 is TGTGCCAGCAGTTCTGGCCCGGGACCTTACTACGAGCAGTACTTC. Amino acids: CASSSGPGPYYEQYF.

By proportion, this clonotype is medium-sized. The chain carries TRBV11-3 and TRBJ2-1, with D tentatively TRBD2 (6 bases). TRBJ2-5 explains the end of the DNA better; the J call may be wrong. This CDR3 spans 15 amino acids. Germline V lookup: CDR1 SGHNT, CDR2 YENEEA. Written as DNA, the CDR3 is TGTGCCAGCAGCTTAGGCGGGATAATCGGAGAGACCCAGTACTTC. Translation: CASSLGGIIGETQYF.

This chain joins TRBV6-4 and TRBJ2-3; D gene ambiguous. Looked up from germline, CDR1 is MRHNA and CDR2 is SNTAGT. The V end was cut by 0 bases, the J end by 5 bases, with 6 bases between. This CDR3 has 13 amino acids. The CDR3 is CASSDSLQDTQYF. CDR3 DNA sequence: TGTGCCAGCAGTGACTCCCTTCAAGATACGCAGTATTTT.

V is TRBV6-1 and J is TRBJ2-1; possibly TRBD1 for D (6 bases). Germline loops: CDR1 MNHNS, CDR2 SASEGT. The CDR3 has 20 amino acids. V lost 2 bases to trimming and J lost 4 bases, with 27 bases between them. Here the CDR3 reads CASSEWKDSFTRTPYNEQFF. CDR3 nucleotide sequence: TGTGCCAGCAGTGAATGGAAGGACAGCTTCACCCGAACACCATACAATGAGCAGTTCTTC.

The genes are TRBV7-6 and TRBJ2-1, with TRBD2 matching 7 bases. The CDR3 runs 14 residues. Looked up from germline, CDR1 is SGHVS and CDR2 is FNYEAQ. With V trimmed by 1 base and J by 13 bases, 10 bases remained unmatched. The CDR3 sequence: CASSLEVVLAEQFF. The CDR3 region has the DNA TGTGCCAGCAGCTTAGAGGTGGTTCTAGCGGAACAGTTCTTC. Together with reference TRBV7-6 and TRBJ2-1, the CDR3 gives the full variable domain: GAGVSQSPRYKVTKRGQDVALRCDPISGHVSLYWYRQALGQGPEFLTYFNYEAQQDKSGLPNDRFSAERPEGSISTLTIQRTEQRDSAMYRCASSLEVVLAEQFFGPGTRLTVL.

The CDR3 DNA sequence: TGTGCCAGCAGCTTATATGACGGCAGCTACGAGCAGTACTTC. Translation gives CASSLYDGSYEQYF. The V and J genes are TRBV11-2 and TRBJ2-1, with D uncertain. Matching the DNA end better, TRBJ2-7 makes the J call doubtful. CDR1 is SGHAT, CDR2 FQNNGV, per germline. The CDR3 totals 14 residues.

The V and J genes are TRBV11-3 and TRBJ2-5, with a possible D match to TRBD2 (6 bases). Looked up from germline, CDR1 is SGHNT and CDR2 is YENEEA. Trimming removed 2 bases from V and 5 bases from J, with 12 bases in between. There are 14 residues in the CDR3. CDR3 DNA: TGTGCCAGCAGCTTACGTAGCGGTCGGGAGACCCAGTACTTC. It encodes CASSLRSGRETQYF.

A remark on this clonotype: This may stem from a read error, because a much larger clone lies one nucleotide away. J is TRBJ2-4 and V is TRBV6-1, with TRBD2 matching over 7 bases. The CDR3 extends over 14 amino acids. V shed 6 bases, J shed 14 bases, and the junction held 16 bases outside the gene matches. The germline gives CDR1 MNHNS, CDR2 SASEGT. The CDR3 here is CASRNPGLHNEEYF. CDR3 DNA sequence: TGTGCCAGCAGAAACCCGGGACTACACAACGAAGAGTACTTC.

DNA for the CDR3: TGTGCCAGCAGCCCCGCCCTATCCAAAAACATTCAGTACTTC. Residues: CASSPALSKNIQYF. This chain links TRBV6-5 with TRBJ2-4; no firm D call. Germline values: CDR1 MNHEY, CDR2 SVGAGI. This CDR3 region has 14 residues. The V and J ends lost 6 bases and 2 bases respectively, with 11 bases between them.

The chain recombines TRBV12-3 or TRBV12-4 with TRBJ2-5; tentatively, D is TRBD2 (5 bases). The J call may not be correct, given that the DNA end is closer to TRBJ2-7. The CDR3 contains 13 residues. Here the CDR3 reads CASMDPGGYEQYF. CDR3 DNA: TGTGCCAGCATGGATCCCGGCGGGTACGAGCAGTACTTC.

By frequency in the sample, this clonotype is medium-sized. The chain has TRBV6-1 and TRBJ2-1; D is unclear. With 5 bases removed from V and 5 bases from J, the gap between germline ends came to 10 bases. CDR1 and CDR2 from the germline V gene are MNHNS and SASEGT. CDR3 length: 13 residues. CDR3 region: CASSYTWNNEQFF. As DNA, the CDR3 is TGTGCCAGCAGTTATACGTGGAACAATGAGCAGTTCTTC.

The J gene is TRBJ2-1, the V gene TRBV6-1; D is possibly TRBD2 (7 bases). CDR1 MNHNS and CDR2 SASEGT come from the germline V gene. Trimming stripped 3 bases from V and 11 bases from J, with 17 bases between. This CDR3 has 14 residues. The CDR3 spells CASSDRGASVKQFF. DNA for the CDR3: TGTGCCAGCAGTGATCGGGGGGCCAGCGTTAAGCAGTTCTTC.

This chain uses TRBV6-6 with TRBJ2-3, with a possible D match to TRBD2 (6 bases). V lost 5 bases and J 2 bases, leaving 11 bases between the germline ends. Germline CDR1 MNHNY, CDR2 SVGAGI (reference sequence). The CDR3 is 14 amino acids. CDR3 amino acids: CASSRGLATDTQYF. The CDR3 nucleotides read TGTGCCAGCAGTAGGGGACTGGCCACAGATACGCAGTATTTT.

This clonotype turned up a few times. V and J are TRBV6-9 and TRBJ2-1; 10 bases agree with TRBD2. Unmatched junction bases numbered 0, after V lost 4 bases and J lost 3 bases. Germline V gives CDR1 MNHGY, CDR2 SVAAGI. The CDR3 spans 14 residues. This CDR3 reads CASSSSGGYNEQFF. The CDR3 nucleotides read TGTGCCAGCAGTTCTAGCGGGGGCTACAATGAGCAGTTCTTC.

This clonotype was seen more than once but under ten times. V usage is TRBV6-1 and J usage is TRBJ2-3; 15 positions match TRBD2. The CDR3 is made up of 16 amino acids. Germline CDR1 MNHNS, CDR2 SASEGT. V shed 5 bases and J 5 bases; nucleotides not matched to a gene: 5. The CDR3 region has the DNA TGTGCCAGCAGTCGCGGGACTAGCGGGGGGTTAGATACGCAGTATTTT. Translated, it gives CASSRGTSGGLDTQYF.

This chain links TRBV6-1 with TRBJ2-1; 7 bases map to TRBD1. CDR1 is MNHNS and CDR2 is SASEGT in the germline V gene. The CDR3 is 15 residues long. V trimming: 0 bases; J trimming: 5 bases; junction bases outside the gene matches: 4. The CDR3 is CASSEAEQGNNEQFF. The CDR3 nucleotides are TGTGCCAGCAGTGAAGCCGAACAGGGGAACAATGAGCAGTTCTTC.

The chain carries TRBV6-1 and TRBJ2-1; 11 bases map to TRBD1. Matching the DNA end better, TRBJ2-7 makes the J call doubtful. The CDR3 has 15 residues. Germline lookup yields CDR1 MNHNS and CDR2 SASEGT. In DNA form, the CDR3 reads TGTGCCAGCAGTGATGGGACAGGGGGTCACAATGAGCAGTACTTC. Protein: CASSDGTGGHNEQYF.

J is TRBJ2-5 and V is TRBV6-8; 13 bases align to TRBD2. The ends lost 7 bases at V and 3 bases at J; junction bases unmatched: 11. The CDR3 has 17 residues. Germline CDR1 is MNHGY and CDR2 is SAAAGT. The CDR3 loop reads CASTTLRGLAGEETQYF. The CDR3 region has the DNA TGTGCCAGCACTACCTTGCGAGGACTAGCGGGAGAAGAGACCCAGTACTTC.

This chain joins TRBV6-1 and TRBJ2-1, with a weak D call TRBD2 (5 bases). Trimming stripped 5 bases from V and 7 bases from J, with 15 bases between. Germline V lookup: CDR1 MNHNS, CDR2 SASEGT. The CDR3 is 14 amino acids. The CDR3 protein is CASSSAGPGNEQFF. The DNA of the CDR3 is TGTGCCAGCAGTTCAGCTGGTCCGGGAAATGAGCAGTTCTTC.

By share of the sample, this clonotype is medium-sized. The V call is TRBV6-1, the J call TRBJ2-3; D is uncertain. Trimming removed 1 base from V and 1 base from J, with 12 bases in between. Germline loops: CDR1 MNHNS, CDR2 SASEGT. This CDR3 comprises 16 residues. The CDR3 nucleotides are TGTGCCAGCAGTGAAGGTTGGGGATTCGGCACAGATACGCAGTATTTT. It yields the protein CASSEGWGFGTDTQYF.

This chain links TRBV6-4 with TRBJ1-2; the match to TRBD1 covers 8 bases. After removal of 0 bases from V and 7 bases from J, the junction contained 7 bases not matched to a gene. CDR1 MRHNA and CDR2 SNTAGT come from the germline V gene. This CDR3 has 15 amino acids. The CDR3 spells CASSDSGQGIGGYTF. The CDR3 coding sequence is TGTGCCAGCAGTGACTCCGGACAGGGAATAGGTGGCTACACCTTC.

This sequence joins TRBV11-3 and TRBJ2-5; perhaps TRBD2 as D (5 bases). The ends were cut back, 4 bases at V and 2 bases at J, with 11 bases in the middle. CDR1 SGHNT and CDR2 YENEEA come from the germline V gene. The CDR3 runs 14 residues. DNA for the CDR3: TGTGCCAGCAGCTCCAACGGGGTTCAAGAGACCCAGTACTTC. Translated, it gives CASSSNGVQETQYF.